This is a list of T cell receptor beta chains from one sample in a study of radiotherapy plus CTLA-4 blockade in lung cancer. Produced via immunoSEQ multiplex PCR; TCRdb's table is partial and in-frame only. The profile covers 26,000 or so clones, with roughly 80% appearing a single time and around 7.7% taken by the ten largest. The material was peripheral blood, obtained from a patient treated with radiotherapy plus ipilimumab. The receptors derive from a human donor with non-small cell lung cancer who had stable disease on radiotherapy plus ipilimumab. CDR3s include the opening cysteine and the closing phenylalanine or tryptophan. D genes are given only for firm matches. Clone sizes are given selectively: once, few, many, or a class where the clone is expanded.

>TRBV7-2|TRBD1|-|TRBJ1-2
TGTGCCAGCAGCCCCCCACAGGGGGCTGGCTATGGCTACACCTTC
CASSPPQGAGYGYTF
>TRBV6-6|TRBD1|few|TRBJ1-1
TGTGCCAGCAGTTACCGCCAGGGGGCTGAAGCTTTCTTT
CASSYRQGAEAFF
>TRBV6-5|TRBD1|-|TRBJ1-1
TGTGCCAGCAGTTACAGACAGGGGAACACTGAAGCTTTCTTT
CASSYRQGNTEAFF
>TRBV7-6|TRBD1|few|TRBJ1-1
TGTGCCAGCAGCTCTCAGGGGGCGCAGAACACTGAAGCTTTCTTT
CASSSQGAQNTEAFF
>TRBV4-1|TRBD1|few|TRBJ1-2
TGCGCCAGCAGCCTTGCCCAACAGGGGCAAGGACCTGGCTACACCTTC
CASSLAQQGQGPGYTF
>TRBV2|TRBD1|-|TRBJ1-5
TGTGCCAGCACGGGGACAGGAGATCAGCCCCAGCATTTT
CASTGTGDQPQHF
>TRBV5-6|-|once|TRBJ1-6
TGTGCCAGCAGCTTGTACTCCCTCCAGTCCTATAATTCACCCCTCCACTTT
CASSLYSLQSYNSPLHF
>TRBV6-5|-|few|TRBJ2-4
TGTGCCAGCAGTGATTCAGCGAGCATTCAGTACTTC
CASSDSASIQYF
>TRBV2|TRBD1|-|TRBJ2-1
TGTGCCAGCAGCCTCGACAGGGGGGCTAATGAGCAGTTCTTC
CASSLDRGANEQFF
>TRBV19|-|-|TRBJ2-7
TGTGCCAGTAGTTCGACCCGGACCACCCGGGGCTACGAGCAGTACTTC
CASSSTRTTRGYEQYF
>TRBV6-1|-|-|TRBJ2-3
TGTGCCAGCAGTCCCGTCCCGACCCTAGATACGCAGTATTTT
CASSPVPTLDTQYF
>TRBV9|-|once|TRBJ1-2
TGTGCCAGCAGCACCTGGGGGTCCTTGGACGGAGGGCCCTATGGCTACACCTTC
CASSTWGSLDGGPYGYTF
>TRBV19|-|-|TRBJ1-2
TGTGCCAGTAGTCCTCGACAGGCTAACTATGGCTACACCTTC
CASSPRQANYGYTF
>TRBV6-4|-|-|TRBJ2-6
TGTGCCAGCAGTGACCCCTCCCAGGGATCGGCTGGGGCCAACGTCCTGACTTTC
CASSDPSQGSAGANVLTF
>TRBV28|-|-|TRBJ1-2
TGTGCCAGCAGTATCCCCCTTCGGGGCTACACCTTC
CASSIPLRGYTF
>TRBV7-8|TRBD2|-|TRBJ2-3
TGTGCCAGCAGCCCCACCGGGACTAGCGGGGGCCGGGGTACGCAGTATTTT
CASSPTGTSGGRGTQYF
>TRBV19|-|-|TRBJ1-3
TGTGCCAGTAGTTTCCGATCTGGAAACACCATATATTTT
CASSFRSGNTIYF
>TRBV6-5|-|-|TRBJ1-4
TGTGCCAGCAGTTACTCGTCTGGGCGTTATGAAAAACTGTTTTTT
CASSYSSGRYEKLFF
>TRBV9|-|-|TRBJ2-1
TGTGCCAGCAGCGTAGAAGGCTTTGACAATGAGCAGTTCTTC
CASSVEGFDNEQFF
>TRBV30|TRBD1|-|TRBJ1-2
TGTGCCTGGAGGGGCAGGGGGATCGGCTACACCTTC
CAWRGRGIGYTF
>TRBV5-1|-|-|TRBJ2-6
TGCGCCAGCAGCTTGGGGGCGGCTGGGGCCAACGTCCTGACTTTC
CASSLGAAGANVLTF
>TRBV4-1|-|few|TRBJ1-4
TGCGCCAGCAGCCAAGATCGGTTAACAACTAATGAAAAACTGTTTTTT
CASSQDRLTTNEKLFF
>TRBV9|-|-|TRBJ1-1
TGTGCCAGCAGCGTCGATTTTACGGGGAACACTGAAGCTTTCTTT
CASSVDFTGNTEAFF
>TRBV7-9|-|-|TRBJ1-2
TGTGCCAGCAGCGGAGACAGGCTCTATGGCTACACCTTC
CASSGDRLYGYTF
>TRBV5-4|TRBD1|few|TRBJ1-5
TGTGCCAGCAGCTCCGGTGGGACAGGGAGCCAGCCCCAGCATTTT
CASSSGGTGSQPQHF
>TRBV30|-|-|TRBJ1-6
TGTGCCTGGAGTAGGACAGTTGATAATTCACCCCTCCACTTT
CAWSRTVDNSPLHF
>TRBV28|-|few|TRBJ1-5
TGTGCCAGCAGTTCAACAGGGCACCTTCAGCCCCAGCATTTT
CASSSTGHLQPQHF
>TRBV30|TRBD1|few|TRBJ1-2
TGTGCCTGGAATTTTATGGACAGGTACTATGGCTACACCTTC
CAWNFMDRYYGYTF
>TRBV7-7|TRBD2|-|TRBJ2-5
TGTGCCAGCAGCTCCCACCCCCGGGAGGGAGAGACCCAGTACTTC
CASSSHPREGETQYF
>TRBV9|-|-|TRBJ1-1
TGTGCCAGCACCAAGGACGTGAACACTGAAGCTTTCTTT
CASTKDVNTEAFF
>TRBV2|-|once|TRBJ1-2
TGTGCCAGCAGTGAAAGATCTTATGGCTACACCTTC
CASSERSYGYTF
>TRBV15|TRBD1|-|TRBJ1-1
TGTGCCACCAGCCATGACAGGGTCACTGAAGCTTTCTTT
CATSHDRVTEAFF
>TRBV12-5|-|-|TRBJ2-5
TGTGCTAGTGGTATAAGGTCGGAGACCCAGTACTTC
CASGIRSETQYF
>TRBV19|-|-|TRBJ2-3
TGTGCCAGTAGTATGGGTCTGTTTGGTCAAACTAGCACAGATACGCAGTATTTT
CASSMGLFGQTSTDTQYF
>TRBV2|-|few|TRBJ1-5
TGTGCCAGCAGTCCTTCGACTAGCAATCAGCCCCAGCATTTT
CASSPSTSNQPQHF
>TRBV13|-|-|TRBJ2-7
TGTGCCAGCAGTTCAGGGTTCGACGAGCAGTACTTC
CASSSGFDEQYF
>TRBV30|-|-|TRBJ2-7
TGTGCCTGGATGGGGTCCTACGAGCAGTACTTC
CAWMGSYEQYF
>TRBV5-1|-|-|TRBJ2-1
TGCGCCAGCAGCTTGGCCCAGGGGGGTTGGAATGAGCAGTTCTTC
CASSLAQGGWNEQFF
>TRBV11-2|-|-|TRBJ1-5
TGTGCCAGCAGCTTAGACGGGTATAGCAATCAGCCCCAGCATTTT
CASSLDGYSNQPQHF
>TRBV2|-|-|TRBJ1-2
TGTGCCAGCAGTGAAGGATCGGGGATAATCTATGGCTACACCTTC
CASSEGSGIIYGYTF
>TRBV29-1|TRBD1|-|TRBJ1-6
TGCAGCGTTGCCGACAGGGGGCTTAATTCACCCCTCCACTTT
CSVADRGLNSPLHF
>TRBV9|-|-|TRBJ1-6
TGTGCCAGCAGCCCGGGACCTAATTCACCCCTCCACTTT
CASSPGPNSPLHF
>TRBV5-1|-|few|TRBJ1-1
TGCGCCAGCAGCTTGGGTGCCGGGCAGGGAGACACTGAAGCTTTCTTT
CASSLGAGQGDTEAFF
>TRBV7-8|-|-|TRBJ1-4
TGTGCCAGCAGCCGGGACGGGGGTAATGAAAAACTGTTTTTT
CASSRDGGNEKLFF
>TRBV11-2|-|-|TRBJ1-2
TGTGCCAGCAGCGCCCTACCCGGAATTGATGGCTACACCTTC
CASSALPGIDGYTF
>TRBV6-1|-|-|TRBJ2-2
TGTGCCAGCACCAAACAGGGTTTTGGGGCCGGGGAGCTGTTTTTT
CASTKQGFGAGELFF
>TRBV7-2|-|-|TRBJ1-5
TGTGCCAGCAGTCCACCGGGACACCTTAATCAGCCCCAGCATTTT
CASSPPGHLNQPQHF
>TRBV7-9|TRBD1|-|TRBJ1-5
TGTGCCAGCAGCCGGACAGGGTTAGGTCAGCCCCAGCATTTT
CASSRTGLGQPQHF
>TRBV6-5|-|-|TRBJ2-5
TGTGCCAGCAGTGCAAGGGAAGAGACCCAGTACTTC
CASSAREETQYF
>TRBV19|TRBD1|once|TRBJ1-1
TGTGCCAGTAGTACCGGACAGGGTACTGAAGCTTTCTTT
CASSTGQGTEAFF
>TRBV11-2|TRBD2|-|TRBJ2-5
TGTGTCAGCAGCTCTAGGTGGACTAGCGGGGGACAGACCCAGTACTTC
CVSSSRWTSGGQTQYF
>TRBV5-1|-|once|TRBJ2-5
TGCGCCAGCAGCTTGGGGCAGGGCCAAGAGACCCAGTACTTC
CASSLGQGQETQYF
>TRBV7-9|TRBD1|once|TRBJ1-1
TGTGCCAGCAGCGGATGGACAGGGATGAACACTGAAGCTTTCTTT
CASSGWTGMNTEAFF
>TRBV5-5|TRBD1|-|TRBJ2-3
TGTGCCAGCAGCCCCCGGGACAGGGGGTTGCCAGATACGCAGTATTTT
CASSPRDRGLPDTQYF